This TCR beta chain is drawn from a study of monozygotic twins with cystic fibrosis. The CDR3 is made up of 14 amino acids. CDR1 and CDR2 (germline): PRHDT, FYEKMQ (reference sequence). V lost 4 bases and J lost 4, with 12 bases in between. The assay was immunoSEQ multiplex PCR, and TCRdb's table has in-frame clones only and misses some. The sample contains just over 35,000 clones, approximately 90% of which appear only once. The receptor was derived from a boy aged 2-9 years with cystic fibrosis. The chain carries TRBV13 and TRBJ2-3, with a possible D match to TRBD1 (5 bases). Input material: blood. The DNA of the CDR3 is TGTGCCAGCAGCTCGGTCACAGGTGCAGATACGCAGTATTTT. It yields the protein CASSSVTGADTQYF.